The 27 T cell receptor beta chains in this list originate from one sample, sequenced in a study of identical twins. TCRdb analysed the 5' RACE reads with MiXCR anew, one entry per CDR3 protein. This table holds 1.5 million to 2 million distinct CDR3 sequences, 32% found once. Sequencing used cord blood. The receptors originated from a newborn girl in good health.

There are a few counts of this clonotype. This chain uses TRBV30 with TRBJ2-1; D uncertain. Germline V gene lookup returns CDR1 GTSNPN and CDR2 SVGIG (reference sequence). This CDR3 has 12 residues. V lost 0 bases to trimming and J lost 6 bases, with 6 bases between them. The CDR3, as DNA: TGTGCCTGGAGTGTAGGGTTCAATGAGCAGTTCTTC. Amino acid sequence: CAWSVGFNEQFF.

The V gene is TRBV9, the J gene TRBJ1-6; D gene ambiguous. V shed 1 base and J shed 0 bases, with 14 bases lying between them. The CDR3 sequence is 18 residues long. The V gene's germline CDR1 is SGDLS and CDR2 YYNGEE. The CDR3 DNA reads as TGTGCCAGCAGCGTATTGGCCGTGCCGAGCTCCTATAATTCACCCCTCCACTTT. Its protein is CASSVLAVPSSYNSPLHF.

V usage is TRBV4-2 and J usage is TRBJ2-5, with D possibly matching TRBD2 (7 bases). V lost 3 bases and J lost 3, with 29 bases in between. CDR3 size: 20 residues. CDR1 and CDR2 (germline): LGHNA, YNFKEQ. The CDR3 reads CASSHRAPAGTPRGEETQYF. Written as DNA, the CDR3 is TGTGCCAGCAGCCACCGAGCGCCAGCGGGGACACCAAGAGGGGAAGAGACCCAGTACTTC.

This clonotype occurred many times. V gene TRBV29-1 combines with J gene TRBJ2-7, with TRBD2 matching over 12 bases. Losses at the gene ends were 4 bases for V and 0 bases for J; bases not matched to a gene: 4. The CDR3 consists of 15 residues. Per the germline V gene, CDR1 is SQVTM and CDR2 is ANQGSEA. CDR3 region: CSVVTSGRSSYEQYF. As DNA, the CDR3 is TGCAGCGTTGTCACTAGCGGGAGGAGCTCCTACGAGCAGTACTTC.

J is TRBJ2-1 and V is TRBV7-9; possibly TRBD2 for D (7 bases). V gave up 2 bases and J gave up 8 bases, with 13 bases separating them. The CDR3 sequence is 14 residues long. Per germline, CDR1 SEHNR and CDR2 FQNEAQ (reference sequence). In DNA, the CDR3 is TGTGCCAGCAGCTTAAATGGGGGGGCGGATGAGCAGTTCTTC. Encoded protein: CASSLNGGADEQFF.

The chain employs TRBV10-3 and TRBJ2-3; D ambiguous. V was cut by 6 bases and J by 3 bases, with 10 bases left in between. The CDR3 is made up of 13 amino acids. In germline, CDR1 is ENHRY, CDR2 SYGVKD. CDR3 residues: CAISRTLTDTQYF. CDR3 in DNA: TGTGCCATCAGCCGAACACTAACAGATACGCAGTATTTT.

This sequence joins TRBV19 and TRBJ1-2, with 7 nucleotides matching TRBD1. Trimming cost V 7 bases and J 1 base; bases outside gene matches: 6. CDR1 is LNHDA, CDR2 SQIVND, per germline (reference sequence). The CDR3 runs to 14 residues. The CDR3 sequence is CASTVDRSNYGYTF. CDR3 sequence (DNA): TGTGCCAGTACTGTGGACAGGAGTAACTATGGCTACACCTTC.

The CDR3 DNA sequence: TGCAGTGCTAGTTCGGGGAGCGGTGGTGAGCAGTTCTTC. Protein sequence: CSASSGSGGEQFF. J is TRBJ2-1 and V is TRBV20-1, with D possibly being TRBD2 (5 bases). CDR3 length equals 13 residues. V dropped 3 bases and J dropped 9 bases, with 15 bases sitting between them. Germline CDR1 is DFQATT and CDR2 is SNEGSKA (reference sequence).

This clonotype was detected a few times. V usage is TRBV12-3 or TRBV12-4 and J usage is TRBJ2-1; 8 nucleotides agree with TRBD2. V shed 6 bases, J shed 5 bases, and the junction held 9 bases outside the gene matches. The CDR3 is 15 residues long. The chain's CDR3 is CASSNSGTRNNEQFF. In DNA, the CDR3 is TGTGCCAGCAGCAACTCCGGGACTAGGAACAATGAGCAGTTCTTC.

This clonotype came up many times. This sequence joins TRBV29-1 and TRBJ2-1; 7 bases align to TRBD1. CDR3 length: 15 amino acids. Germline V gene sequence: CDR1 SQVTM, CDR2 ANQGSEA. The J segment lost 4 bases and the V segment lost 0 bases, leaving 6 bases of the junction unmatched. The CDR3: CSVEDWDSPYNEQFF. As DNA, the CDR3 is TGCAGCGTTGAAGATTGGGACAGCCCATACAATGAGCAGTTCTTC.

This clonotype was found a few times. The chain links TRBV12-3 or TRBV12-4 to TRBJ2-1, with 8 positions matching TRBD2. The CDR3 has 15 residues. The V and J ends lost 3 bases and 7 bases, in that order; junction bases with no gene match: 8. CDR3 in amino acids: CASSFTGASGNEQFF. The CDR3 DNA sequence: TGTGCCAGCAGTTTTACTGGAGCTAGCGGGAATGAGCAGTTCTTC.

The genes are TRBV30 and TRBJ2-3; TRBD1 matches at 8 bases. The CDR3 sequence is 14 residues long. Germline V gives CDR1 GTSNPN, CDR2 SVGIG (reference sequence). Trimming removed 6 bases from V and 2 bases from J; junction bases left unmatched: 7. The CDR3 nucleotides are TGTGCCTGCTCGACAGGGGTACCCACAGATACGCAGTATTTT. Residues: CACSTGVPTDTQYF.

In its sample, this clonotype was seen a few times. The V call is TRBV5-1, the J call TRBJ2-7; TRBD2 aligns across 11 bases. V lost 0 bases to trimming and J lost 0 bases; unmatched junction nucleotides: 5. The CDR3 totals 17 residues. Germline V gene sequence: CDR1 SGHRS, CDR2 YFSETQ. The CDR3 nucleotides read TGCGCCAGCAGCTTGGCTCTAGCGGGGGGCCTCTCCTACGAGCAGTACTTC. It yields the protein CASSLALAGGLSYEQYF.

A few counts support this clonotype. V is TRBV5-1 and J is TRBJ1-2; D is unresolved. V lost 1 base to trimming and J lost 8 bases, with 21 bases between them. This CDR3 has 16 amino acids. From germline, CDR1 is SGHRS and CDR2 YFSETQ. CDR3 coding DNA: TGCGCCAGCAGCTTGAAAAATTTGGAGGGAGCGGGGGGCTACACCTTC. It encodes CASSLKNLEGAGGYTF.

V gene TRBV4-1 combines with J gene TRBJ2-1; TRBD2 might be the D (5 bases). The V end lost 8 bases, the J end lost 8 bases, and 19 bases lay between the germline ends. CDR1 and CDR2 (germline): MGHRA, YSYEKL. This CDR3 region has 14 residues. In nucleotides, the CDR3 is TGCGCCAGCCGCACGTATACTAGTGCGGATGAGCAGTTCTTC. It specifies CASRTYTSADEQFF.

V is TRBV20-1 and J is TRBJ2-2; D is tentatively TRBD1 or TRBD2 (6 bases each). The CDR3 is 16 amino acids. CDR1 is DFQATT and CDR2 is SNEGSKA in the germline V gene (reference sequence). Trimming took 2 bases from V and 1 from J, leaving 14 bases between them. CDR3 sequence (DNA): TGCAGTGCTAGAATTTTCGGGGGCCTGAACACCGGGGAGCTGTTTTTT. Translating it yields CSARIFGGLNTGELFF.

J is TRBJ1-2 and V is TRBV2, with D unclear. Germline V gene data show CDR1 as SNHLY and CDR2 as FYNNEI. V was trimmed by 4 bases and J by 2 bases, leaving 8 bases between them. The CDR3 has 13 residues. The CDR3 DNA sequence: TGTGCCAGCAGTGCGGCAGAAAACTATGGCTACACCTTC. As protein: CASSAAENYGYTF.

In its sample, this clonotype was seen many times. The chain is built from TRBV20-1 and TRBJ2-7, with D possibly being TRBD1 or TRBD2 (5 bases each). Trimming removed 5 bases from V and 4 bases from J, with 18 bases in between. The CDR3 contains 14 residues. CDR1 and CDR2 (germline): DFQATT, SNEGSKA (reference sequence). CDR3 loop: CSASGQAGEYEQYF. The CDR3, as DNA: TGCAGTGCTTCTGGACAAGCTGGGGAGTACGAGCAGTACTTC.

The chain uses TRBV28 and TRBJ2-3, with 10 bases matching TRBD2. The V gene end was trimmed by 5 bases and the J gene end by 7 bases; junction bases not matched to a gene: 9. Germline CDR1 reads MDHEN; CDR2 reads SYDVKM. This CDR3 has 15 amino acids. CDR3 bases: TGTGCCAGCAGTCTAACTAGCGGGAATCTGTATACGCAGTATTTT. This codes for CASSLTSGNLYTQYF. Using reference TRBV28 and TRBJ2-3 for the parts outside the CDR3, the full variable domain is DVKVTQSSRYLVKRTGEKVFLECVQDMDHENMFWYRQDPGLGLRLIYFSYDVKMKEKGDIPEGYSVSREKKERFSLILESASTNQTSMYLCASSLTSGNLYTQYFGPGTRLTVL.

The gene calls are TRBV12-3 or TRBV12-4 and TRBJ2-7; the match to TRBD2 covers 11 bases. The CDR3 has 18 residues. J lost 1 base, V lost 7 bases, and 15 bases had no gene match. The CDR3 reads CASNPAGGSGGASYEQYF. The CDR3 DNA reads TGTGCCAGCAATCCTGCAGGGGGTAGCGGGGGGGCTTCCTACGAGCAGTACTTC.

V is TRBV20-1 and J is TRBJ2-3, with D tentatively TRBD1 or TRBD2 (7 bases each). CDR1 is DFQATT, CDR2 SNEGSKA, per germline (reference sequence). V dropped 5 bases and J dropped 6 bases, with 18 bases sitting between them. The length of the CDR3 is 14 residues. The DNA of the CDR3 is TGCAGTGCTCTCAACGGCAGGGGGGGGGATACGCAGTATTTT. This codes for CSALNGRGGDTQYF.

The rearrangement uses TRBV12-3 or TRBV12-4 and TRBJ1-2; 7 bases are shared with TRBD1. The CDR3 extends over 13 amino acids. V was clipped by 5 bases and J by 6 bases; unmatched bases: 6. CDR3 residues: CASSLTGADGYTF. DNA for the CDR3: TGTGCCAGCAGTCTCACAGGGGCTGATGGCTACACCTTC.

This clonotype was seen a handful of times. The rearrangement joins TRBV5-1 to TRBJ2-7; 11 bases are a match to TRBD2. The CDR3 is 16 residues long. CDR1 SGHRS and CDR2 YFSETQ come from the germline V gene. The V gene end was trimmed by 4 bases and the J gene end by 5 bases; junction bases not matched to a gene: 11. CDR3 protein: CASSQIAGGPVHEQYF. DNA of the CDR3: TGCGCCAGCAGCCAAATAGCGGGGGGGCCTGTCCACGAGCAGTACTTC. The full variable domain, completed using reference TRBV5-1 and TRBJ2-7, is KAGVTQTPRYLIKTRGQQVTLSCSPISGHRSVSWYQQTPGQGLQFLFEYFSETQRNKGNFPGRFSGRQFSNSRSEMNVSTLELGDSALYLCASSQIAGGPVHEQYFGPGTRLTVT.

This sequence joins TRBV20-1 and TRBJ1-1; maybe TRBD1 (6 bases). The CDR3 runs to 14 residues. The V gene lost 6 bases and the J gene lost 3 bases, with 17 bases spanning the gap. In germline, CDR1 is DFQATT, CDR2 SNEGSKA (reference sequence). CDR3 sequence reads: CSANTGPRDTEAFF. The CDR3 DNA reads as TGCAGTGCGAATACAGGGCCGAGGGACACTGAAGCTTTCTTT.

V usage is TRBV2 and J usage is TRBJ1-5, with 9 bases fitting TRBD1. This CDR3 has 12 residues. The germline gives CDR1 SNHLY, CDR2 FYNNEI. The junction had 2 bases not matched to a gene; V was cut back by 9 bases and J by 5 bases. CDR3 DNA sequence: TGTGCCAGTCGGGACAGGGATCAGCCCCAGCATTTT. This sequence encodes CASRDRDQPQHF.

The chain combines TRBV20-1 with TRBJ1-1; 8 bases match TRBD1. The CDR3 loop spans 15 amino acids. Looked up from germline, CDR1 is DFQATT and CDR2 is SNEGSKA (reference sequence). V shed 4 bases and J 4 bases; nucleotides not matched to a gene: 11. CDR3: CSAIIAGGGFTEAFF. The CDR3 DNA follows: TGCAGTGCTATTATCGCAGGGGGCGGTTTCACTGAAGCTTTCTTT.

The chain couples TRBV20-1 to TRBJ2-7, with 8 positions matching TRBD1. The CDR3 covers 13 residues. Trimming took 5 bases from V and 2 from J; bases not matched to a gene: 5. Per germline, CDR1 DFQATT and CDR2 SNEGSKA (reference sequence). CDR3 residues: CSADRQGPYEQYF. The CDR3 DNA reads TGCAGTGCTGACCGACAGGGGCCCTACGAGCAGTACTTC.